The 11 T cell receptor beta chains below were found in one sample sequenced in a study of T cell repertoires in cytomegalovirus infection. A single record per CDR3 protein comes from TCRdb applying MiXCR to the reads. The sample lists some 300,000 distinct CDR3 sequences, about 9.1% occurring once. Sequenced: PBMCs. These receptors were taken from a human donor in good health (CMV status not recorded). Some clones in this sample may be carry-over from other donors' samples.

The sample holds a few counts of this clonotype. This chain joins TRBV18 and TRBJ2-7; D may be TRBD2 (6 bases). The CDR3 extends over 15 amino acids. Germline-derived CDR1 and CDR2 are KGHSH and LQKENI. The V end lost 0 bases, the J end lost 5 bases, and 14 bases lay between the germline ends. CDR3 residues: CASSPPRGGRDEQYV. In nucleotides, the CDR3 is TGTGCCAGCTCACCACCGCGGGGAGGACGGGACGAGCAGTACGTC.

This clonotype turned up a few times. The genes are TRBV20-1 and TRBJ2-1; 9 bases match TRBD2. The J segment lost 12 bases and the V segment lost 4 bases, leaving 13 bases of the junction unmatched. Per the germline V gene, CDR1 is DFQATT and CDR2 is SNEGSKA (reference sequence). The CDR3 length is 14 residues. CDR3 bases: TGCAGTGCTACGTCATCGTTAGCGGGGGTTCCGCAGTTCTTC. Translating it yields CSATSSLAGVPQFF.

There are many counts of this clonotype. V and J are TRBV6-2 or TRBV6-3 and TRBJ2-6; D not certain. Trimming took off 6 bases at V and 0 bases at J, with 9 bases between the two ends. CDR3 length equals 15 residues. CDR1 MNHEY and CDR2 SVGEGT come from the germline V gene. The CDR3 nucleotides are TGTGCCAGCAGCTCCTCAAACTCTGGGGCCAACGTCCTGACTTTC. This codes for CASSSSNSGANVLTF.

At least ten counts were recorded for this clonotype. The gene calls are TRBV2 and TRBJ1-1; D might be TRBD1 (5 bases). The germline CDR1 and CDR2 sequences are SNHLY and FYNNEI. The V end lost 6 bases, the J end lost 4 bases, and 18 bases lay between the germline ends. The length of the CDR3 is 15 residues. This chain's CDR3 is CASSESEGHGTEAFF. In DNA form, the CDR3 reads TGTGCCAGCAGCGAGAGTGAAGGACATGGCACTGAAGCTTTCTTT.

This clonotype came up many times. This rearrangement joins TRBV11-2 to TRBJ2-5; D is perhaps TRBD2 (5 bases). V was cut by 1 base and J by 7 bases, with 10 bases left in between. This CDR3 comprises 13 residues. In germline, CDR1 is SGHAT, CDR2 FQNNGV. CDR3 in amino acids: CASSLVREGTQYF. DNA for the CDR3: TGTGCCAGCAGCTTAGTTCGGGAAGGGACCCAGTACTTC. The variable domain in full, with the rest retrieved from reference TRBV11-2 and TRBJ2-5, is EAGVAQSPRYKIIEKRQSVAFWCNPISGHATLYWYQQILGQGPKLLIQFQNNGVVDDSQLPKDRFSAERLKGVDSTLKIQPAKLEDSAVYLCASSLVREGTQYFGPGTRLLVL.

At least ten counts were recorded for this clonotype. The V call is TRBV6-2 or TRBV6-3, the J call TRBJ2-1; 9 nucleotides match TRBD2. Germline lookup yields CDR1 MNHEY and CDR2 SVGEGT. Losses at the gene ends were 5 bases for V and 5 bases for J; bases not matched to a gene: 4. The length of the CDR3 is 14 residues. DNA of the CDR3: TGTGCCAGCAGTCCCCGACTAGCGGACAATGAGCAGTTCTTC. It codes for CASSPRLADNEQFF.

This clonotype was seen many times. The chain recombines TRBV27 with TRBJ2-3; 12 nucleotides agree with TRBD2. CDR3 size: 13 residues. J lost 6 bases, V lost 5 bases, and 0 bases had no gene match. In germline, CDR1 is MNHEY, CDR2 SMNVEV (reference sequence). The CDR3: CASSLAGGDTQYF. In nucleotides, the CDR3 is TGTGCCAGCAGTCTAGCGGGGGGGGATACGCAGTATTTT.

This clonotype has a count of ten or more. The gene calls are TRBV2 and TRBJ2-7, with a possible D match to TRBD1 (6 bases). Germline V gives CDR1 SNHLY, CDR2 FYNNEI. V was trimmed by 6 bases and J by 2 bases, leaving 11 bases between them. The CDR3 totals 13 residues. This chain's CDR3 is CASRGHLTYEQYF. The CDR3 DNA is TGTGCCAGCAGGGGACACCTCACCTACGAGCAGTACTTC.

There are many counts of this clonotype. The chain links TRBV4-1 to TRBJ2-3, with D perhaps given as TRBD1 or TRBD2 (6 bases each). The CDR3 spans 17 residues. The germline gives CDR1 MGHRA, CDR2 YSYEKL. Trimming took 3 bases from V and 0 from J, leaving 16 bases between them. CDR3 in DNA: TGCGCCAGCAGCCAGGCCGGGGGCGGGCGGAGCACAGATACGCAGTATTTT. Encoded protein: CASSQAGGGRSTDTQYF.

This clonotype was observed at least ten times. The rearrangement links TRBV19 to TRBJ2-2; perhaps TRBD2 as D (5 bases). Germline V CDR1 and CDR2: LNHDA, SQIVND (reference sequence). V was trimmed by 8 bases and J by 5 bases, leaving 15 bases between them. The CDR3 is made up of 14 amino acids. CDR3 DNA sequence: TGTGCCAGTGAGAAGGGCAGGAGGACCGGGGAGCTGTTTTTT. Amino acids: CASEKGRRTGELFF.

The rearrangement joins TRBV29-1 to TRBJ1-2, with D maybe TRBD1 (5 bases). The CDR3 contains 13 residues. Trimming cost V 7 bases and J 4 bases, with 16 bases left between them. Germline V gene lookup returns CDR1 SQVTM and CDR2 ANQGSEA. This CDR3 is CSAWGSGSYGYTF. In DNA, the CDR3 is TGCAGCGCCTGGGGCTCGGGCAGCTATGGCTACACCTTC.